The 11 T cell receptor beta chains presented below share a single source sample, sequenced in a study of cytomegalovirus exposure and HLA in healthy donors. PCR used 60 Vbeta primers and 13 Jbeta primers. Sequencing was performed with immunoSEQ multiplex PCR; in TCRdb, only in-frame clones are kept and a portion is missing. The data hold about 130,000 clones, with around 77% observed a single time. Sequencing used PBMCs. Receptors were obtained from a male donor in good health and CMV-seropositive.

The CDR3 loop reads CASRPSEEENNEQFF. In DNA, the CDR3 is TGTGCCAGCAGGCCCTCGGAGGAGGAGAACAATGAGCAGTTCTTC. This chain uses TRBV6-6 with TRBJ2-1, with D possibly matching TRBD2 (5 bases). CDR1 is MNHNY, CDR2 SVGAGI, per germline (reference sequence). The V and J ends lost 6 bases and 5 bases respectively, with 17 bases between them. The CDR3 contains 15 residues.

This clone has only a few counts. In the same sample, other DNA sequences code for this CDR3. This chain links TRBV29-1 with TRBJ2-5; TRBD2 agrees at 12 bases. The junction had 4 bases not matched to a gene; V was cut back by 3 bases and J by 5 bases. This CDR3 has 14 residues. Germline lookup yields CDR1 SQVTM and CDR2 ANQGSEA. The CDR3 DNA is TGCAGCGTTGATAGCCTAGCGGGGGGGGAGACCCAGTACTTC. The encoded protein is CSVDSLAGGETQYF.

The V gene is TRBV7-6, the J gene TRBJ1-1, with 8 bases identical to TRBD1. This CDR3 spans 12 amino acids. V lost 5 bases, J lost 8 bases, and 4 bases stayed unmatched. Germline lookup yields CDR1 SGHVS and CDR2 FNYEAQ. The CDR3 bases are TGTGCCAGCAGCCCTCGGACAGGGGAAGCTTTCTTT. Amino acids: CASSPRTGEAFF.

In this sample, this clone turned up once. The rearrangement joins TRBV4-2 to TRBJ2-7; perhaps TRBD2 as D (6 bases). With 0 bases removed from V and 3 bases from J, the gap between germline ends came to 21 bases. The CDR3 covers 18 residues. Germline V gene lookup returns CDR1 LGHNA and CDR2 YNFKEQ. CDR3 sequence: CASSQERSHGGLNYEQYF. For the CDR3, the DNA is TGTGCCAGCAGCCAAGAGCGGTCCCACGGGGGTCTAAACTACGAGCAGTACTTC.

The chain employs TRBV2 and TRBJ1-5; D remains unclear. Trimming removed 2 bases at V and 4 bases at J, with 6 bases between. The germline gives CDR1 SNHLY, CDR2 FYNNEI. The CDR3 consists of 13 residues. The CDR3 DNA reads as TGTGCCAGCAGTGAACGGGAGAATCAGCCCCAGCATTTT. It specifies CASSERENQPQHF.

Only one count was recorded for this clone. The V call is TRBV19, the J call TRBJ2-1; 7 bases agree with TRBD1. The germline gives CDR1 LNHDA, CDR2 SQIVND (reference sequence). The CDR3 consists of 14 residues. Unmatched junction bases numbered 4, after V lost 6 bases and J lost 2 bases. The CDR3 nucleotides are TGTGCCAGTAGCGACAGGGTGGCCTACAATGAGCAGTTCTTC. Translation gives CASSDRVAYNEQFF.

CDR3 DNA sequence: TGTGCCAGCAGCCAAGATGGGACTAGCGGGAGAGGGAACATTCAGTACTTC. It codes for CASSQDGTSGRGNIQYF. The J gene is TRBJ2-4, the V gene TRBV4-2; 14 bases are a match to TRBD2. The ends lost 0 bases at V and 7 bases at J; junction bases unmatched: 5. This CDR3 is 17 amino acids long. The germline CDR1 and CDR2 sequences are LGHNA and YNFKEQ.

This clone was recorded a few times. This rearrangement joins TRBV2 to TRBJ2-5; no clear D. The V gene's germline CDR1 is SNHLY and CDR2 FYNNEI. The CDR3 contains 14 residues. V lost 4 bases to trimming and J lost 4 bases, with 13 bases between them. Here the CDR3 reads CASSGSGGAETQYF. The CDR3 DNA follows: TGTGCCAGCAGTGGGAGTGGCGGCGCAGAGACCCAGTACTTC. The full variable domain, its missing parts supplied by reference TRBV2 and TRBJ2-5, is EPEVTQTPSHQVTQMGQEVILRCVPISNHLYFYWYRQILGQKVEFLVSFYNNEISEKSEIFDDQFSVERPDGSNFTLKIRSTKLEDSAMYFCASSGSGGAETQYFGPGTRLLVL.

The rearrangement links TRBV28 to TRBJ1-5; tentatively, D is TRBD1 (5 bases). Germline lookup yields CDR1 MDHEN and CDR2 SYDVKM. The CDR3 totals 13 residues. Trimming left V 3 bases short and J 5 bases short, with 8 bases between. CDR3 nucleotide sequence: TGTGCCAGCAGTTTTGGAGGGGATCAGCCCCAGCATTTT. It yields the protein CASSFGGDQPQHF.

Only a few counts were recorded for this clone. V usage is TRBV19 and J usage is TRBJ2-1, with a possible D match to TRBD2 (6 bases). This CDR3 is 14 amino acids long. In germline, CDR1 is LNHDA, CDR2 SQIVND (reference sequence). V dropped 1 base and J dropped 6 bases, with 10 bases sitting between them. The CDR3 here is CASSIGGRSNEQFF. The CDR3 DNA is TGTGCCAGTAGTATAGGTGGGAGGTCCAATGAGCAGTTCTTC.

Only one count was recorded for this clone. The CDR3 protein is CASRGRGFNTGELFF. As DNA, the CDR3 is TGTGCCAGCAGGGGGCGGGGGTTTAACACCGGGGAGCTGTTTTTT. The V gene is TRBV6-5, the J gene TRBJ2-2; 7 positions agree with TRBD2. There are 15 residues in the CDR3. Germline values: CDR1 MNHEY, CDR2 SVGAGI. Trimming cost V 6 bases and J 2 bases; bases outside gene matches: 6.